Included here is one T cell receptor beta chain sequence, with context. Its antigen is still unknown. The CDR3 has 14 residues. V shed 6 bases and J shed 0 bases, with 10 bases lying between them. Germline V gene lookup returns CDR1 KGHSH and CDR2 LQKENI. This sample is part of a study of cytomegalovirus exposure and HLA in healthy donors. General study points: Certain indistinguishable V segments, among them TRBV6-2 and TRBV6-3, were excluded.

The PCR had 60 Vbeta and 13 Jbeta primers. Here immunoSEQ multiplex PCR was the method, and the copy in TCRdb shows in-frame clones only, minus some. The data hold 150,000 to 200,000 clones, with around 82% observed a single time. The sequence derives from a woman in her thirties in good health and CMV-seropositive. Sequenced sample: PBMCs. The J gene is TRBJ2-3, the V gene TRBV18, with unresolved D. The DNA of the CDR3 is TGTGCCAGCTCCCCGGCGGCGAGCACAGATACGCAGTATTTT. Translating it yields CASSPAASTDTQYF. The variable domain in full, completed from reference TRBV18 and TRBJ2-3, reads NAGVMQNPRHLVRRRGQEARLRCSPMKGHSHVYWYRQLPEEGLKFMVYLQKENIIDESGMPKERFSAEFPKEGPSILRIQQVVRGDSAAYFCASSPAASTDTQYFGPGTRLTVL.